These 31 T cell receptor beta chains were sequenced from one sample in a study of blood T cell dynamics during melanoma immunotherapy. As for time point: pre-treatment baseline. The method was immunoSEQ multiplex PCR; TCRdb's version includes in-frame clones alone and lacks a portion of them. Of under 15,000 clones in the sample, around 84% are singletons; the top ten hold around 4.4%. The sample was blood, taken from a patient treated with checkpoint blockade. Receptors originate from a human donor with melanoma.

This clone was found a few times. The chain carries TRBV11-2 and TRBJ2-7; a weak D match, TRBD1 (7 bases). Trimming removed 5 bases at V and 4 bases at J, with 24 bases between. Germline-derived CDR1 and CDR2 are SGHAT and FQNNGV. CDR3 length equals 17 residues. The CDR3 DNA reads as TGTGCCAGCAGCCCGCGAATACGACTGACAGGGAGGTACGAGCAGTACTTC. Translation gives CASSPRIRLTGRYEQYF.

The chain joins TRBV6-5 to TRBJ2-7; TRBD1 agrees at 8 bases. Germline CDR1 MNHEY, CDR2 SVGAGI. V lost 4 bases to trimming and J lost 4 bases; unmatched junction nucleotides: 9. The CDR3 extends over 15 amino acids. The CDR3 DNA follows: TGTGCCAGCAGTTTCCGCAGGGGGCTTGCGTACGAGCAGTACTTC. Residues: CASSFRRGLAYEQYF.

The chain employs TRBV28 and TRBJ1-5; TRBD1 agrees at 7 bases. The J segment lost 0 bases and the V segment lost 0 bases, leaving 5 bases of the junction unmatched. The germline V gene has CDR1 MDHEN and CDR2 SYDVKM. The CDR3 is 17 amino acids. CDR3 nucleotides: TGTGCCAGCAGTTTATGGGGGACAGAGAATAGCAATCAGCCCCAGCATTTT. Translating it yields CASSLWGTENSNQPQHF. The whole variable domain, remainder taken from reference TRBV28 and TRBJ1-5, is DVKVTQSSRYLVKRTGEKVFLECVQDMDHENMFWYRQDPGLGLRLIYFSYDVKMKEKGDIPEGYSVSREKKERFSLILESASTNQTSMYLCASSLWGTENSNQPQHFGDGTRLSIL.

The J gene is TRBJ2-7, the V gene TRBV15; no definite D call. CDR1 and CDR2 (germline): LNHNV, YYDKDF (reference sequence). The ends were cut back, 0 bases at V and 6 bases at J, with 9 bases in the middle. This CDR3 comprises 13 residues. CDR3 in amino acids: CATSRDSDSEQYF. The CDR3 DNA reads TGTGCCACCAGCAGAGATTCGGATTCCGAGCAGTACTTC.

The chain employs TRBV7-6 and TRBJ2-3, with 12 bases that match TRBD2. Trimming cost V 6 bases and J 0 bases; bases outside gene matches: 10. CDR3 size: 18 residues. The germline gives CDR1 SGHVS, CDR2 FNYEAQ. The CDR3 nucleotides are TGTGCCAGCAGACCTAGCGGGAGGGCCCGGACTAGCACAGATACGCAGTATTTT. This codes for CASRPSGRARTSTDTQYF.

This sequence joins TRBV9 and TRBJ2-1, with a tentative D call TRBD2 (6 bases). There are 13 residues in the CDR3. V lost 5 bases and J 5 bases, leaving 11 bases between the germline ends. Germline-derived CDR1 and CDR2 are SGDLS and YYNGEE. CDR3 DNA sequence: TGTGCCAGCAGAGGAGGGCCCAACAATGAGCAGTTCTTC. It translates to CASRGGPNNEQFF. The variable domain in full, with the rest retrieved from reference TRBV9 and TRBJ2-1, is DSGVTQTPKHLITATGQRVTLRCSPRSGDLSVYWYQQSLDQGLQFLIQYYNGEERAKGNILERFSAQQFPDLHSELNLSSLELGDSALYFCASRGGPNNEQFFGPGTRLTVL.

This chain joins TRBV9 and TRBJ2-2; TRBD2 matches at 16 bases. From germline, CDR1 is SGDLS and CDR2 YYNGEE. Germline trimming cut 4 bases from V and 4 bases from J; bases unmatched to any gene: 13. The length of the CDR3 is 20 residues. The CDR3 DNA follows: TGTGCCAGCAGCCTGAGTCCGGGACTAGCGGGAGGGACGGGCACCGGGGAGCTGTTTTTT. Translating it yields CASSLSPGLAGGTGTGELFF.

The CDR3 bases are TGTGCCAGCAGCTCGGGACAGAACTACGAGCAGTACTTC. The encoded protein is CASSSGQNYEQYF. This chain links TRBV7-6 with TRBJ2-7; 7 nucleotides agree with TRBD1. The V gene end was trimmed by 4 bases and the J gene end by 3 bases; junction bases not matched to a gene: 3. Germline V gene sequence: CDR1 SGHVS, CDR2 FNYEAQ. CDR3 length: 13 residues.

This clone was counted a few times. Here the CDR3 reads CACKGGQTGNTIYF. In DNA form, the CDR3 reads TGTGCCTGCAAAGGAGGGCAAACCGGAAACACCATATATTTT. The genes are TRBV19 and TRBJ1-3; D remains unclear. CDR3 size: 14 residues. Germline V lookup: CDR1 LNHDA, CDR2 SQIVND (reference sequence). The V and J ends lost 11 bases and 4 bases respectively, with 18 bases between them.

The rearrangement joins TRBV11-3 to TRBJ2-3; 14 bases match TRBD2. The CDR3 has 17 amino acids. J was trimmed by 2 bases and V by 5 bases; bases with no gene match: 6. Germline loops: CDR1 SGHNT, CDR2 YENEEA. Written as DNA, the CDR3 is TGTGCCAGCAGCCAAGGACTAGCGGGGGGCAACACAGATACGCAGTATTTT. Translating gives CASSQGLAGGNTDTQYF. Supplemented by reference TRBV11-3 and TRBJ2-3, the full variable domain reads EAGVVQSPRYKIIEKKQPVAFWCNPISGHNTLYWYLQNLGQGPELLIRYENEEAVDDSQLPKDRFSAERLKGVDSTLKIQPAELGDSAVYLCASSQGLAGGNTDTQYFGPGTRLTVL.

This clone appeared a few times. The chain joins TRBV5-1 to TRBJ2-2, with 9 bases that match TRBD1. Per the germline V gene, CDR1 is SGHRS and CDR2 is YFSETQ. This CDR3 is built from 15 residues. V was clipped by 2 bases and J by 4 bases; unmatched bases: 3. In nucleotides, the CDR3 is TGCGCCAGCAGCTTCCAGGGACAGGGCACCGGGGAGCTGTTTTTT. Amino acids: CASSFQGQGTGELFF.

This chain uses TRBV19 with TRBJ1-5, with D unclear. The CDR3 loop spans 13 amino acids. V lost 5 bases and J lost 4, with 9 bases in between. In germline, CDR1 is LNHDA, CDR2 SQIVND (reference sequence). The CDR3 loop is CASSASTNQPQHF. In DNA, the CDR3 is TGTGCCAGTAGTGCCTCGACTAATCAGCCCCAGCATTTT.

V gene TRBV5-1 combines with J gene TRBJ1-2; the D gene is possibly TRBD1 (5 bases). This CDR3 contains 15 residues. V gave up 4 bases and J gave up 3 bases, with 16 bases separating them. CDR1 and CDR2 from the germline V gene are SGHRS and YFSETQ. The CDR3 sequence is CASSTRAGGDYGYTF. CDR3 DNA sequence: TGCGCCAGCAGCACCAGGGCGGGAGGGGACTATGGCTACACCTTC.

This clone showed up just a few times. V gene TRBV6-1 combines with J gene TRBJ1-2; maybe TRBD1 (5 bases). The CDR3 is 15 amino acids. CDR1 is MNHNS and CDR2 is SASEGT in the germline V gene. The ends were cut back, 2 bases at V and 7 bases at J, with 17 bases in the middle. CDR3 loop: CASSETWVRGTGYTF. The CDR3 DNA sequence: TGTGCCAGCAGTGAAACGTGGGTAAGGGGTACTGGCTACACCTTC.

The chain carries TRBV2 and TRBJ2-1; TRBD2 matches at 11 bases. The length of the CDR3 is 15 residues. V gave up 3 bases and J gave up 7 bases; unmatched junction bases: 5. Germline values: CDR1 SNHLY, CDR2 FYNNEI. CDR3 protein: CASSDSGGAGNEQFF. In nucleotides, the CDR3 is TGTGCCAGCAGTGATAGCGGGGGGGCCGGGAATGAGCAGTTCTTC.

This clone was counted between two and nine times. The V gene is TRBV10-2, the J gene TRBJ1-5; D is undetermined. V shed 0 bases and J shed 5 bases, with 5 bases lying between them. Germline V gives CDR1 WSHSY, CDR2 SAAADI. The CDR3 runs 13 residues. This chain's CDR3 is CASSESIYQPQHF. The CDR3 DNA reads TGCGCCAGCAGTGAGTCGATTTATCAGCCCCAGCATTTT.

In DNA, the CDR3 is TGCGCCAGCAGCCAATGGGGGCTTTCTGGAAACACCATATATTTT. Amino acids: CASSQWGLSGNTIYF. This chain connects TRBV4-1 to TRBJ1-3; D perhaps matches TRBD1 (6 bases). The germline gives CDR1 MGHRA, CDR2 YSYEKL. The V and J ends lost 2 bases and 1 base respectively, with 9 bases between them. The CDR3 is 15 amino acids.

This sequence joins TRBV5-6 and TRBJ2-7, with TRBD1 matching over 9 bases. V lost 4 bases and J lost 2; bases outside the gene matches: 19. The germline V gene has CDR1 SGHDT and CDR2 YYEEEE. CDR3 length: 19 amino acids. DNA of the CDR3: TGTGCCAGCAGCGCCAGGACAGGGGTAATAGCGGGCCCACCCTACGAGCAGTACTTC. This encodes CASSARTGVIAGPPYEQYF.

The V and J genes are TRBV4-2 and TRBJ2-2, with 15 bases aligning to TRBD2. V lost 1 base, J lost 7 bases, and 4 bases stayed unmatched. CDR1 and CDR2 from the germline V gene are LGHNA and YNFKEQ. The CDR3 contains 17 residues. The CDR3 nucleotides read TGTGCCAGCAGCCAAGGGACTAGCGGGAGGGCGGTCGGGGAGCTGTTTTTT. Protein: CASSQGTSGRAVGELFF.

This chain joins TRBV9 and TRBJ1-1; D is uncertain. The CDR3 loop spans 13 amino acids. CDR1 SGDLS and CDR2 YYNGEE come from the germline V gene. V shed 0 bases and J shed 8 bases, with 11 bases lying between them. The CDR3 DNA reads as TGTGCCAGCAGCGTAGCTACCCTTACGGAAGCTTTCTTT. Residues: CASSVATLTEAFF.

The rearrangement uses TRBV6-6 and TRBJ2-7, with 7 bases identical to TRBD1. The CDR3 is made up of 14 amino acids. Germline V gene sequence: CDR1 MNHNY, CDR2 SVGAGI (reference sequence). V lost 4 bases, J lost 2 bases, and 5 bases stayed unmatched. The CDR3 protein is CASSSGDRTYEQYF. CDR3 nucleotide sequence: TGTGCCAGCAGTTCCGGGGACAGAACCTACGAGCAGTACTTC.

This sequence joins TRBV5-6 and TRBJ2-5; TRBD2 agrees at 14 bases. V lost 4 bases and J lost 1; bases outside the gene matches: 6. CDR3 size: 17 residues. In germline, CDR1 is SGHDT, CDR2 YYEEEE. CDR3 sequence: CASSTWTSGRTQETQYF. The CDR3 DNA follows: TGTGCCAGCAGCACGTGGACTAGCGGGAGGACCCAAGAGACCCAGTACTTC.

This chain uses TRBV9 with TRBJ2-2; the D gene could be TRBD1 or TRBD2 (5 bases each). Trimming shortened V by 0 bases and J by 7 bases, and 22 bases separated the two germline ends. CDR1 and CDR2 from the germline V gene are SGDLS and YYNGEE. The CDR3 contains 18 residues. CDR3 sequence (DNA): TGTGCCAGCAGCGTAGGGTTTAGAAGCCGGGACCTCCACGGGGAGCTGTTTTTT. This sequence encodes CASSVGFRSRDLHGELFF.

The chain has TRBV7-2 and TRBJ2-3; TRBD2 agrees at 10 bases. V shed 0 bases, J shed 6 bases, and the junction held 6 bases outside the gene matches. Germline V gene data show CDR1 as SGHTA and CDR2 as FQGNSA. The length of the CDR3 is 16 residues. CDR3 sequence reads: CASSLAGAGGRDTQYF. CDR3 in DNA: TGTGCCAGCAGCTTAGCGGGAGCGGGGGGGAGGGATACGCAGTATTTT.

This sequence joins TRBV5-4 and TRBJ1-3; no firm D call. The V and J ends lost 0 bases and 4 bases respectively, with 11 bases between them. This CDR3 has 15 amino acids. From germline, CDR1 is SGHNT and CDR2 YYREEE (reference sequence). The CDR3 DNA reads TGTGCCAGCAGCTTGGGAGCTTCGACAGGAAACACCATATATTTT. Protein product: CASSLGASTGNTIYF.

V is TRBV27 and J is TRBJ1-2, with D maybe TRBD1 (5 bases). The V end was cut by 6 bases, the J end by 2 bases, with 16 bases between. The CDR3 spans 15 residues. Germline V gene sequence: CDR1 MNHEY, CDR2 SMNVEV (reference sequence). The CDR3 nucleotides are TGTGCCAGCAGAAAAACCCACCAGGGAAACTATGGCTACACCTTC. Translation gives CASRKTHQGNYGYTF.

There are a few counts of this clone. As DNA, the CDR3 is TGTGCCAGCAGCAAAGGACGGGGGACTGAAGCTTTCTTT. Its protein is CASSKGRGTEAFF. This chain links TRBV25-1 with TRBJ1-1; possible D gene TRBD1, 5 bases. From germline, CDR1 is MGHDK and CDR2 SYGVNS. The CDR3 extends over 13 amino acids. V was pared by 6 bases and J by 5 bases, with 13 bases between.

The CDR3 nucleotides are TGCAGTGCTCGACAGTACGAGCAGTACTTC. Its protein product is CSARQYEQYF. The chain couples TRBV20-1 to TRBJ2-7; D is possibly TRBD1 (5 bases). The V gene lost 5 bases and the J gene lost 4 bases, with 6 bases spanning the gap. Germline V CDR1 and CDR2: DFQATT, SNEGSKA (reference sequence). This CDR3 comprises 10 residues.

The chain carries TRBV6-1 and TRBJ2-1; 8 bases align to TRBD1. The germline gives CDR1 MNHNS, CDR2 SASEGT. The CDR3 is made up of 14 amino acids. Trimming took 2 bases from V and 4 from J; bases not matched to a gene: 1. The CDR3 DNA reads TGTGCCAGCAGTGAACAGGGGGCGTACAATGAGCAGTTCTTC. Translated: CASSEQGAYNEQFF.

The rearrangement uses TRBV5-1 and TRBJ2-1; 12 bases fit TRBD2. CDR1 is SGHRS and CDR2 is YFSETQ in the germline V gene. This CDR3 has 18 amino acids. V shed 0 bases and J 0 bases; nucleotides not matched to a gene: 4. The CDR3 nucleotides read TGCGCCAGCAGCTTGGGGACTAGCGGGGCCCCCTCCTACAATGAGCAGTTCTTC. It codes for CASSLGTSGAPSYNEQFF.

The rearrangement links TRBV6-5 to TRBJ2-7; D possibly corresponds to TRBD1 (6 bases). Per the germline V gene, CDR1 is MNHEY and CDR2 is SVGAGI. Trimming took off 10 bases at V and 2 bases at J, with 18 bases between the two ends. This CDR3 has 14 amino acids. This CDR3 is CATSKDRGPYEQYF. CDR3 nucleotide sequence: TGTGCCACCTCAAAGGACAGAGGCCCCTACGAGCAGTACTTC.